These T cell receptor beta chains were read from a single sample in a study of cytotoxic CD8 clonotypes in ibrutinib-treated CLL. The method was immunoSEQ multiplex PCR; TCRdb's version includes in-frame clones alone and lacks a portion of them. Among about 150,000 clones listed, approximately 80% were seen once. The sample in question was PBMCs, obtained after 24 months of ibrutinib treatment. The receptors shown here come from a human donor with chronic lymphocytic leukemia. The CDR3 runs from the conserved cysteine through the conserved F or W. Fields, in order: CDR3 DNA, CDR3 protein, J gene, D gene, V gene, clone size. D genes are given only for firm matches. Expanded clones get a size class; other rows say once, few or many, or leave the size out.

TGTGCCAGCAGCTTCTCGCGGTGGGAGACCCAGTACTTC | CASSFSRWETQYF | TRBJ2-5 | NA | TRBV11-2 | many
TGTGCCAGTAGGGACAACTACGAGCAGTACTTC | CASRDNYEQYF | TRBJ2-7 | NA | TRBV19 | NA
TGTGCCAGCAGGGGATTGAGCACTGAAGCTTTCTTT | CASRGLSTEAFF | TRBJ1-1 | NA | TRBV11-3 | NA
TGCGCCAGCAGCTTGTGGACAGGGGCCTACGAGCAGTACTTC | CASSLWTGAYEQYF | TRBJ2-7 | TRBD1 | TRBV5-1 | NA
TGTGCCTGGAGTGCGGGGACAGACGTCAACTATGGCTACACCTTC | CAWSAGTDVNYGYTF | TRBJ1-2 | TRBD1 | TRBV30 | NA
TGTGCCTGGAGTTGGACAGGGGGCGTCTATGGCTACACCTTC | CAWSWTGGVYGYTF | TRBJ1-2 | TRBD1 | TRBV30 | once
TGTGCCAGCAGCTCCACAGATACGCAGTATTTT | CASSSTDTQYF | TRBJ2-3 | NA | TRBV11-3 | NA
TGTGCCAGCAGCGAGGGGCCGGGTGCCTATGGCTACACCTTC | CASSEGPGAYGYTF | TRBJ1-2 | NA | TRBV6-4 | NA
TGTGCCAGCAGCCCGCCCGGGACAGGGTACCATGAGCAGTTCTTC | CASSPPGTGYHEQFF | TRBJ2-1 | TRBD1 | TRBV9 | NA
TGTGCCAGCAGCCAGGGGGCAGGGGGAAAAGAGACCCAGTACTTC | CASSQGAGGKETQYF | TRBJ2-5 | TRBD1 | TRBV7-3 | NA
TGTGCCATCAGTGATCCAGCGGAGGGGGACGAGCAGTACTTC | CAISDPAEGDEQYF | TRBJ2-7 | NA | TRBV10-3 | many
TGTGCCAGCAGCTTAGGGCGGATTGATAATTCACCCCTCCACTTT | CASSLGRIDNSPLHF | TRBJ1-6 | NA | TRBV7-2 | NA
TGTGCCAGTAGCCAAATAGTGTACGGGGTCGAGCAGTACTTC | CASSQIVYGVEQYF | TRBJ2-7 | NA | TRBV19 | few
TGCGCCAGCAGCCTCCATAGCGGGGGAGAAGAGACCCAGTACTTC | CASSLHSGGEETQYF | TRBJ2-5 | TRBD2 | TRBV5-1 | NA
TGCAGTGCTAGCCCAGATACGCAGTATTTT | CSASPDTQYF | TRBJ2-3 | NA | TRBV20-1 | once
TGTGCCAGCAGCTTAGCCGGTTACAGGGGGAGGACGCAGTATTTT | CASSLAGYRGRTQYF | TRBJ2-3 | TRBD1 | TRBV7-9 | NA
TGTGCCTGGAGGGGTCGGTACACTGAAGCTTTCTTT | CAWRGRYTEAFF | TRBJ1-1 | NA | TRBV30 | NA
TGCAGCGTTGAACTGGGTCAAGGGCTCCACTATGGCTACACCTTC | CSVELGQGLHYGYTF | TRBJ1-2 | NA | TRBV29-1 | NA
TGTGCCATCAGTGAGTCCACTGAAGCTTTCTTT | CAISESTEAFF | TRBJ1-1 | NA | TRBV10-3 | NA
TGTGCCAGCAGTTACTCGGAGCGGTTAGAGCAGTACTTC | CASSYSERLEQYF | TRBJ2-7 | NA | TRBV6-5 | NA